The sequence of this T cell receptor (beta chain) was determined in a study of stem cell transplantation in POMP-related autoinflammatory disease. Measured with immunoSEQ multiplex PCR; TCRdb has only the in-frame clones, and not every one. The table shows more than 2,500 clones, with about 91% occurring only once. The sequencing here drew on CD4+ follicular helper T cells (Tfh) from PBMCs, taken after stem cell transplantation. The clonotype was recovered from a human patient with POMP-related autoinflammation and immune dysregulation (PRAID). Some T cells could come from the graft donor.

The CDR3 loop is CASSSGTGEGYTF. In DNA form, the CDR3 reads TGTGCCAGCAGTTCCGGGACAGGGGAGGGCTACACCTTC. The chain recombines TRBV28 with TRBJ1-2; 10 bases are shared with TRBD1. The CDR3 loop spans 13 amino acids. J was trimmed by 8 bases and V by 4 bases; bases with no gene match: 4. Germline V CDR1 and CDR2: MDHEN, SYDVKM.